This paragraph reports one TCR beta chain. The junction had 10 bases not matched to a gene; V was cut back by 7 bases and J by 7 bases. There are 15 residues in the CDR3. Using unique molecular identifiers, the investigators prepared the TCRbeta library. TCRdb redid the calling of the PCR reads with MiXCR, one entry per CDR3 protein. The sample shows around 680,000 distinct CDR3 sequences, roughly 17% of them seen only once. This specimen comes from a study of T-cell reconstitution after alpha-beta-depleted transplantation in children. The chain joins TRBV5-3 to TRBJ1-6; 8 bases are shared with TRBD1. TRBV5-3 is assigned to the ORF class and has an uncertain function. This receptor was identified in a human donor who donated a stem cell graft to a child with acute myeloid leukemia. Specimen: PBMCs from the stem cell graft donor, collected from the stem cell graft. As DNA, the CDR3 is TGTGCCAGAGTGAGAGACAGGGGTTCGAATTCACCCCTCCACTTT. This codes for CARVRDRGSNSPLHF.